This TCR beta chain was observed in a study of T cells after yellow fever vaccination. Looking at the study overall: With SMART-Seq v4 Ultra Low Input, the fractions containing low cell numbers were prepared.

The 5'RACE template-switching step produced TCR cDNA and added a universal primer site and UMIs. MiXCR, run by TCRdb on the 5' RACE reads, gives a single entry per CDR3 protein. This table holds around 530,000 distinct CDR3 sequences, roughly a sixth found once. Per germline, CDR1 MNHEY and CDR2 SVGEGT. V gave up 6 bases and J gave up 4 bases; unmatched junction bases: 6. The CDR3 is 14 amino acids. This clonotype has more than one count but fewer than ten. The clonotype originates from a man aged 18 to 30 who received the YFV17D yellow fever vaccine. V is TRBV6-2 or TRBV6-3 and J is TRBJ1-1, with 9 bases lining up with TRBD1. Sequencing used PBMCs, obtained 4 to 6 days after the first yellow fever vaccination. In DNA form, the CDR3 reads TGTGCCAGCAGAACAGGGGGCGCGGGCACTGAAGCTTTCTTT. Its translation: CASRTGGAGTEAFF.